Given below is one T cell receptor beta chain in context. Total RNA was isolated from each sample in quantities of at least 6 micrograms. This entry belongs to a study of blood T cells in healthy people across ages. The V gene lost 6 bases and the J gene lost 4 bases, with 15 bases spanning the gap. This CDR3 comprises 14 residues. Primed by a sample-barcoded 5' primer and a J-beta primer mix, a second PCR proceeded for roughly 6 to 12 cycles. Per-sample output comprised a minimum of 3 million paired-end reads containing CDR3. TCRdb reprocessed the 5' RACE reads via MiXCR and lists one record per CDR3 protein. The table lists about a million distinct CDR3 sequences, 35% to 40% of them singletons.

The chain combines TRBV12-3 or TRBV12-4 with TRBJ1-1; weak D call: TRBD1 (6 bases). The clonotype comes from a man aged 18 to 30 in good health. Input material: blood. CDR3 nucleotide sequence: TGTGCCAGCAGCCACAGGGAGCGGAGCACTGAAGCTTTCTTT. Translating gives CASSHRERSTEAFF.